Sequencing of this TCR beta chain was carried out in a study of cytomegalovirus exposure and HLA in healthy donors. Looking at the study overall: Researchers previously reported finding some 110 million unique TCR beta sequences from about 200 million T cells.

Study results and caveats: The majority of TCR sequences were rare, yet some public TCRs appeared in many donors. A later examination showed that TCR association rates differed by HLA locus, with DRB1 most and HLA-C fewest.

Comments on this clone: Its antigen is not identified.

PCR was performed using 60 Vbeta and 13 Jbeta primers. Profiling relied on immunoSEQ multiplex PCR, and the TCRdb table lists in-frame clones only, not all of them. The sample includes 81,000 or so clones, 75% to 85% of them seen just once. V lost 0 bases and J lost 8, with 16 bases in between. CDR1 is LNHNV and CDR2 is YYDKDF in the germline V gene (reference sequence). The CDR3 runs 15 residues. This receptor was identified in a man aged 45-65 years in good health and CMV-seropositive. This chain uses TRBV15 with TRBJ1-2, with D unresolved. Sequences were obtained from PBMCs. The CDR3 spells CATSRDSAGFGGYTF. CDR3 bases: TGTGCCACCAGCAGAGATTCTGCGGGATTCGGGGGCTACACCTTC.